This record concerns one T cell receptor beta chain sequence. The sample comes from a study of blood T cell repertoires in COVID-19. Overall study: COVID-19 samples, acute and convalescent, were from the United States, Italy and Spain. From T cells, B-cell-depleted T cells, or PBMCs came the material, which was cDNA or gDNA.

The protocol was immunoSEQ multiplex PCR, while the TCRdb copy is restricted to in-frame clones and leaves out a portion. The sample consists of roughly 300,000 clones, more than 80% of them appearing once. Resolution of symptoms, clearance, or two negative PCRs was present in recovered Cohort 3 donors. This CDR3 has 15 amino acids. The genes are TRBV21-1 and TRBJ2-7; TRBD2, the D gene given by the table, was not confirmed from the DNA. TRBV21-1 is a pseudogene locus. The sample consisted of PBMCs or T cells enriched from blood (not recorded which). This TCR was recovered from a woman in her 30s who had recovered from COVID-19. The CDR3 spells CASSKDVPLSYEQYF. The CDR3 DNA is TGTGCCAGCAGCAAAGATGTCCCCCTGTCTTACGAGCAGTACTTC.